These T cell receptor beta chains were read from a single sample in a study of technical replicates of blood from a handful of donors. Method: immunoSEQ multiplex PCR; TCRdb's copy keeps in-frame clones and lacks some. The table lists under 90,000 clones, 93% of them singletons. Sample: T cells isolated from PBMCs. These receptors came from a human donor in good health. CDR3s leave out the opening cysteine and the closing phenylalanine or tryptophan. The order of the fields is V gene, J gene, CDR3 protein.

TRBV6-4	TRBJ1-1	ASSGSGSEAF
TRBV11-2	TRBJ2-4	ASGMGPAGVG
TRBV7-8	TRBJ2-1	ASTTGTRNEQF
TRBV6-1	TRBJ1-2	ASSPGQGWMRGYT
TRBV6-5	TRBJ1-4	ASSYSRREKLF
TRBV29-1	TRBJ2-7	SVPGASGIYEQY
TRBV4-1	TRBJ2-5	ASSQGSWGGAVGETQY
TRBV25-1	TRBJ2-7	ASSEFGDYEQY
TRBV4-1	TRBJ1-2	ASSQDARRGARYGYT
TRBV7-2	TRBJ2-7	ASSTEAGPYYEQY
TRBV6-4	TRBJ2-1	ASSDSPDRPNDEQF
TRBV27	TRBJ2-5	ASSGGQGGRETQY
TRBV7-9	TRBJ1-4	ASSLVGRGGDEKLF
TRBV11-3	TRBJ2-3	ASSLGLTADTQY
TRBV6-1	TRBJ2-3	ASSEYRGGSDTQY
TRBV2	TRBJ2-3	ASSRLPPVFTDTQY
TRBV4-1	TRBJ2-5	ASSQGGGQETQY
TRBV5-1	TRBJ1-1	ASSTLGVNTEAF
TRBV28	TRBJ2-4	ASSPTVAKNIQY
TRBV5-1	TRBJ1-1	ASSFHGGGNTEAF
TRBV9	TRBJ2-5	ASSQTGRGETQY
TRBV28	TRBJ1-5	ASSLLGLRTDQPQH
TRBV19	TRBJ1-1	ASSTNEAF
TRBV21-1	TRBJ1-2	ASSRSNRQGGYGYT
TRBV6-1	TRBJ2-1	ATYSKGAGAKEQF
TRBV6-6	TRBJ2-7	ASSFYRDSYEQY
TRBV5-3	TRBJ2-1	ARSPTLQGSYNEQF
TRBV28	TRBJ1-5	ASSGQATQPQH
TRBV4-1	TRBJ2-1	ASSQVGGRGHEQF
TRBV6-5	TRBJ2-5	ASSQTGGETQY
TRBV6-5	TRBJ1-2	ASSSTGPFRGDGYT
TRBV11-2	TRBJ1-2	ASSLVRGGLDFYGYT
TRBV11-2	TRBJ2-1	ASSLTIAGDPYNEQF
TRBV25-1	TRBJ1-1	ASSGPHRDTGGTEAF
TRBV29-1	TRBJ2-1	SALLAGGNEQF
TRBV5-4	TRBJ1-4	ASRGHLNEKLF
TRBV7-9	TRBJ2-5	ASSSPTSGEKTQY